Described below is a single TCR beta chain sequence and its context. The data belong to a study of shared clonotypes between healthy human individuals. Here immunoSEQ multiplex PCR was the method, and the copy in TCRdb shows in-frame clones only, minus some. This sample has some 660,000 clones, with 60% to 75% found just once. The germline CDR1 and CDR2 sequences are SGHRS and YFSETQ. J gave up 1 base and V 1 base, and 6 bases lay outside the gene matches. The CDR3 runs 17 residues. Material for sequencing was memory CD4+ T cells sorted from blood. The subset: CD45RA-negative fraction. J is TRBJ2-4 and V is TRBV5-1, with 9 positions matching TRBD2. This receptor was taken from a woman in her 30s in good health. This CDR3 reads CASSLMGGRAAKNIQYF. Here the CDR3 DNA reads TGCGCCAGCAGCTTGATGGGCGGGAGGGCGGCCAAAAACATTCAGTACTTC.